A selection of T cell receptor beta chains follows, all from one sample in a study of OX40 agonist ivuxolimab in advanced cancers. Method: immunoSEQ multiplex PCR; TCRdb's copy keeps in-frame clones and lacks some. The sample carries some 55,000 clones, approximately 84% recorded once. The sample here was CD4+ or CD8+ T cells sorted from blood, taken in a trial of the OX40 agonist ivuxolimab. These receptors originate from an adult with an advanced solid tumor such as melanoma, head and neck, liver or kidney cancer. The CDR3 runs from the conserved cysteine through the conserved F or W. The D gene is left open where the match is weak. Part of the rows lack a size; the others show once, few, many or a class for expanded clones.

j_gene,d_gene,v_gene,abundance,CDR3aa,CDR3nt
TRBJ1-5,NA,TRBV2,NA,CASRLQDQPQHF,TGTGCCAGCAGATTACAGGATCAGCCCCAGCATTTT
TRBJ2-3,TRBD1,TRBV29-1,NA,CSVLKGAGSTDTQYF,TGCAGCGTTTTAAAGGGGGCTGGTAGCACAGATACGCAGTATTTT
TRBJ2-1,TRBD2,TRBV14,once,CASSRTSLYNEQFF,TGTGCCAGCAGCCGGACTAGCTTATACAATGAGCAGTTCTTC
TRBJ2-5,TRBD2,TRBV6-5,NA,CASSGVGGGKETQYF,TGTGCCAGCAGTGGAGTCGGGGGGGGGAAAGAGACCCAGTACTTC
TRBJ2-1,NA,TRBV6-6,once,CASSYRGTDDNEQFF,TGTGCCAGCAGTTACCGGGGGACGGACGACAATGAGCAGTTCTTC
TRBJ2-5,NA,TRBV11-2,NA,CASRSAGVETQYF,TGTGCCAGCAGATCCGCCGGAGTGGAGACCCAGTACTTC
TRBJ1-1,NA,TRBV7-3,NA,CASSPSHSGTEAFF,TGTGCCAGCAGCCCATCCCACAGCGGCACTGAAGCTTTCTTT
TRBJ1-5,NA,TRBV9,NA,CASSVGGVQGAQPQHF,TGTGCCAGCAGCGTAGGAGGAGTGCAGGGCGCCCAGCCCCAGCATTTT
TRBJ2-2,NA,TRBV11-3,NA,CASSRGTGTNTGELFF,TGTGCCAGCAGCCGGGGGACGGGGACTAACACCGGGGAGCTGTTTTTT
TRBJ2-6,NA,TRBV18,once,CASSPTEQGTGANVLTF,TGTGCCAGCTCACCGACCGAACAGGGAACTGGGGCCAACGTCCTGACTTTC
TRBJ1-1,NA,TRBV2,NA,CASSQVSNTEAFF,TGTGCCAGCAGCCAAGTGTCGAACACTGAAGCTTTCTTT
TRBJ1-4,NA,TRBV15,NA,CATSRRRHGGGRAGDEKLFF,TGTGCCACCAGCAGACGACGGCACGGGGGCGGCCGCGCCGGAGATGAGAAACTGTTTTTT
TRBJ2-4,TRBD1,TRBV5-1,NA,CASRPRQGRNIQYF,TGCGCCAGCAGACCTCGACAGGGTCGGAACATTCAGTACTTC
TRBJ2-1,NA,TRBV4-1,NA,CASAEVKKQFF,TGCGCCAGCGCCGAGGTAAAAAAGCAGTTCTTC
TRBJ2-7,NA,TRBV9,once,CASSVAPAVTSYEQYF,TGTGCCAGCAGCGTAGCCCCAGCGGTGACCTCCTACGAGCAGTACTTC
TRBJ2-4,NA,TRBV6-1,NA,CASSLSSATKNIQYF,TGTGCCAGCAGCTTAAGCTCCGCCACCAAAAACATTCAGTACTTC
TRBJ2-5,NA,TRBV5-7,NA,CASSPGSLQETQYF,TGTGCCAGCAGCCCCGGGTCGCTACAAGAGACCCAGTACTTC
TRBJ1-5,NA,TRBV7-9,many,CASNVDNQPQHF,TGTGCCAGCAACGTTGACAATCAGCCCCAGCATTTT
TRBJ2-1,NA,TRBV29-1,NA,CSVPLTSSNNEQFF,TGCAGCGTTCCACTGACTAGTTCTAACAATGAGCAGTTCTTC
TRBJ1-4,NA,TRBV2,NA,CASSGLAANEKLFF,TGTGCCAGCAGTGGCCTTGCGGCTAATGAAAAACTGTTTTTT
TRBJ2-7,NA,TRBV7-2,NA,CASSPQKGSYEQYF,TGTGCCAGCAGCCCCCAAAAGGGCTCCTACGAGCAGTACTTC
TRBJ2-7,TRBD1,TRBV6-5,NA,CASSPRDSSYEQYF,TGTGCCAGCAGCCCAAGGGACAGCTCCTACGAGCAGTACTTC
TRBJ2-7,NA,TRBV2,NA,CASRETGLSKF,TGTGCCAGCAGAGAGACGGGACTTTCTAAGTTC
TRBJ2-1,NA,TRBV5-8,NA,CASSFVHEQFF,TGTGCCAGCAGCTTTGTCCATGAGCAGTTCTTC
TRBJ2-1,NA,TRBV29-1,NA,CSGGDPYNEQFF,TGCAGCGGCGGGGACCCATACAATGAGCAGTTCTTC
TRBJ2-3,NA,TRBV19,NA,CASSIGQGDGTDTQYF,TGTGCCAGTAGTATAGGTCAGGGTGACGGTACAGATACGCAGTATTTT
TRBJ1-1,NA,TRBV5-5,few,CASSGEPVGGAEAFF,TGTGCCAGCAGCGGAGAGCCGGTTGGTGGCGCTGAAGCTTTCTTT
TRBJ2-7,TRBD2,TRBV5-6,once,CASSLLAGGPYEQYF,TGTGCCAGCAGCCTACTGGCGGGAGGCCCCTACGAGCAGTACTTC